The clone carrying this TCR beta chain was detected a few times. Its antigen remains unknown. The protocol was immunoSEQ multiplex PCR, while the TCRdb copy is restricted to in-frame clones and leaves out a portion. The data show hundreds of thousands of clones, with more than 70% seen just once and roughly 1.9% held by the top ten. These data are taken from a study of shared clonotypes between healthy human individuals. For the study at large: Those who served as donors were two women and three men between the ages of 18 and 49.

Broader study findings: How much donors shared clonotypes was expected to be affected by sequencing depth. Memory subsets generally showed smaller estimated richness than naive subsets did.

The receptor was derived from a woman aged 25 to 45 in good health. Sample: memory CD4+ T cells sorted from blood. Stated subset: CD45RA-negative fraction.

CDR3 loop: CATSRDDTGSYFGNTIYF. The CDR3 nucleotides read TGTGCCACCAGCAGAGATGATACAGGCTCCTACTTTGGAAACACCATATATTTT. The gene calls are TRBV15 and TRBJ1-3; TRBD1 is a possible D gene (5 bases). In germline, CDR1 is LNHNV, CDR2 YYDKDF (reference sequence). Between the trimmed V and J ends, which lost 0 bases and 3 bases, there was a span of 18 bases. The CDR3 runs 18 residues.